The 14 T cell receptor beta chains below were found in one sample sequenced in a study of blood T cell repertoires in COVID-19. The data were produced by immunoSEQ multiplex PCR, yet TCRdb's version contains in-frame clones alone and is incomplete. The sample has some 140,000 clones; 60% to 85% are singletons. Sequenced: peripheral blood. These receptors were obtained from a man older than 75 with acute or convalescent COVID-19.

Only one count was recorded for this clone. The chain recombines TRBV5-8 with TRBJ2-3, with 7 bases aligning to TRBD2. V lost 6 bases and J lost 5; bases outside the gene matches: 9. Germline V gene data show CDR1 as SGHTS and CDR2 as YDEGEE. The CDR3 is 14 residues long. The CDR3 here is CASNRGGPGDTQYF. CDR3 DNA sequence: TGTGCCAGCAACCGGGGAGGGCCTGGAGATACGCAGTATTTT.

V gene TRBV11-2 combines with J gene TRBJ2-3; D is unresolved. From germline, CDR1 is SGHAT and CDR2 FQNNGV. The V end lost 1 base, the J end lost 9 bases, and 11 bases lay between the germline ends. The CDR3 has 13 residues. The CDR3 region is CASSLAGRRTQYF. For the CDR3, the DNA is TGTGCCAGCAGCTTAGCTGGCAGGCGAACGCAGTATTTT.

This chain links TRBV19 with TRBJ1-2; D is perhaps TRBD1 (5 bases). There are 14 residues in the CDR3. The V and J ends lost 0 bases and 4 bases respectively, with 9 bases between them. Germline CDR1 reads LNHDA; CDR2 reads SQIVND (reference sequence). Here the CDR3 reads CASSIERQSYGYTF. The CDR3 nucleotides read TGTGCCAGTAGTATAGAGAGACAGTCCTATGGCTACACCTTC.

A few counts support this clone. The V gene is TRBV4-3, the J gene TRBJ2-2, with 10 nucleotides matching TRBD2. V lost 1 base and J lost 6; bases outside the gene matches: 11. The germline V gene has CDR1 LGHNA and CDR2 YSLEER. This CDR3 spans 18 amino acids. The CDR3 loop is CASSQGNSGGPLAGELFF. CDR3 bases: TGCGCCAGCAGCCAAGGGAATAGCGGGGGGCCGTTGGCCGGGGAGCTGTTTTTT.

V and J are TRBV7-2 and TRBJ1-2, with 7 bases matching TRBD1. The germline V gene encodes CDR1 SGHTA and CDR2 FQGNSA. J lost 3 bases, V lost 3 bases, and 4 bases had no gene match. The CDR3 is 14 amino acids. CDR3 loop: CASSFTGADYGYTF. CDR3 nucleotides: TGTGCCAGCAGCTTTACAGGGGCGGACTATGGCTACACCTTC.

V usage is TRBV11-2 and J usage is TRBJ2-3, with TRBD2 as a possible D gene (5 bases). From germline, CDR1 is SGHAT and CDR2 FQNNGV. The V and J ends lost 5 bases and 1 base respectively, with 7 bases between them. The CDR3 runs 13 residues. CDR3 protein: CASSPGGTDTQYF. CDR3 nucleotides: TGTGCCAGCAGCCCCGGGGGCACAGATACGCAGTATTTT. Filled out from reference TRBV11-2 and TRBJ2-3, the complete variable domain reads EAGVAQSPRYKIIEKRQSVAFWCNPISGHATLYWYQQILGQGPKLLIQFQNNGVVDDSQLPKDRFSAERLKGVDSTLKIQPAKLEDSAVYLCASSPGGTDTQYFGPGTRLTVL.

The chain is built from TRBV3-1 (or the pseudogene TRBV3-2) and TRBJ1-6; D gene uncertain. Per the germline V gene, CDR1 is LGHDT and CDR2 is YNNKEL (reference sequence). The CDR3 consists of 13 residues. Trimming removed 2 bases from V and 8 bases from J, with 7 bases in between. CDR3 sequence (DNA): TGTGCCAGCAGCCAAACTACGGATTCACCCCTCCACTTT. Its translation is CASSQTTDSPLHF.

This chain joins TRBV19 and TRBJ2-7, with D unclear. Deletions cut 0 bases from V and 7 bases from J, with 10 bases between. Germline-derived CDR1 and CDR2 are LNHDA and SQIVND (reference sequence). The CDR3 sequence is 13 residues long. The CDR3 nucleotides read TGTGCCAGTAGTATAGATCACAGAAAAGAGCAGTACTTC. Translating gives CASSIDHRKEQYF.

J is TRBJ1-2 and V is TRBV3-1 (or the pseudogene TRBV3-2), with 7 bases that match TRBD1. The CDR3 covers 14 residues. CDR1 and CDR2 (germline): LGHDT, YNNKEL (reference sequence). J lost 6 bases, V lost 3 bases, and 7 bases had no gene match. CDR3 sequence (DNA): TGTGCCAGCAGCCAGTGGACAGGTCTGGATGGCTACACCTTC. It encodes CASSQWTGLDGYTF.

The J gene is TRBJ2-5, the V gene TRBV28, with D perhaps TRBD1 (6 bases). V was clipped by 7 bases and J by 5 bases, with 20 bases between them. CDR1 is MDHEN and CDR2 is SYDVKM in the germline V gene. The CDR3 extends over 15 amino acids. The CDR3 DNA follows: TGTGCCAGCACCCCACAAGACAGGATTCGGGAGACCCAGTACTTC. Translation gives CASTPQDRIRETQYF.

The chain has TRBV18 and TRBJ1-2; TRBD1 aligns across 8 bases. With 2 bases clipped from V and 7 bases from J, the junction kept 12 bases outside the gene matches. CDR1 is KGHSH and CDR2 is LQKENI in the germline V gene. This CDR3 comprises 16 residues. CDR3 in DNA: TGTGCCAGCTCACCAATGGAAACAGGGGGGCCGGGTGGCTACACCTTC. Translated: CASSPMETGGPGGYTF.

The chain carries TRBV5-1 and TRBJ2-3; TRBD2 matches at 8 bases. Trimming at V came to 3 bases and at J to 1 base, leaving 7 bases not matched to a gene. The CDR3 extends over 16 amino acids. Germline lookup yields CDR1 SGHRS and CDR2 YFSETQ. The CDR3 spells CASSSLSAGGTDTQYF. CDR3 sequence (DNA): TGCGCCAGCAGCTCTCTGTCAGCGGGGGGCACAGATACGCAGTATTTT.

The table lists this clone with a few counts. The V and J genes are TRBV12-3 or TRBV12-4 and TRBJ1-1; 9 bases match TRBD1. The CDR3 sequence is 12 residues long. V was pared by 6 bases and J by 8 bases, with 4 bases of the junction left unmatched. The DNA for the CDR3 is TGTGCCAGCAGCTTGGACAGGGGCGAAGCTTTCTTT. It yields the protein CASSLDRGEAFF.

This rearrangement joins TRBV11-3 to TRBJ1-4; D is unresolved. The germline V and J ends were trimmed by 0 bases and 7 bases, with 15 bases remaining between them. CDR3 size: 16 residues. Per the germline V gene, CDR1 is SGHNT and CDR2 is YENEEA. CDR3 bases: TGTGCCAGCAGCTTAGATCACAGAGGAGGCGTTGAAAAACTGTTTTTT. Amino acid sequence: CASSLDHRGGVEKLFF.